This T cell receptor beta chain was identified in a study of blood T cell repertoires in COVID-19. Across the study: The study drew acute and convalescent COVID-19 samples from the United States, Italy and Spain.

The data were produced by immunoSEQ multiplex PCR, yet TCRdb's version contains in-frame clones alone and is incomplete. The sample contains 200,000 to 250,000 clones, roughly 90% of which appear only once. Sequencing was performed on PBMCs or T cells enriched from blood (not recorded which). This clonotype was obtained from a middle-aged woman with acute COVID-19.

CDR3 region: CASSLVAGEGYTF. CDR3 in DNA: TGTGCCAGCAGTTTAGTGGCAGGGGAAGGCTACACCTTC. The chain has TRBV12-3 or TRBV12-4 and TRBJ1-2, with D possibly matching TRBD1 (6 bases). The CDR3 extends over 13 amino acids. V lost 1 base and J 8 bases, leaving 11 bases between the germline ends.